Listed here are 23 T cell receptor beta chains from one sample, sequenced in a study of beta chain features in type 1 diabetes. The investigators reverse transcribed all of the isolated RNA, so they sequenced expressed TCRB transcripts. TCRdb's copy holds only in-frame clones and misses some; the assay was immunoSEQ multiplex PCR. The table lists some 220,000 clones, about 11% of them singletons, with 1% to 1.5% in the top ten. The sample consisted of central memory CD4+ T cells from blood. All receptors come from a man aged 18 to 35 in good health.

This clone came up a few times. The J gene is TRBJ2-5, the V gene TRBV2; D is ambiguous. The CDR3 runs to 13 residues. Germline loops: CDR1 SNHLY, CDR2 FYNNEI. The V gene lost 2 bases and the J gene lost 4 bases, with 8 bases spanning the gap. The CDR3 sequence: CASSETDAETQYF. The CDR3 DNA reads as TGTGCCAGCAGTGAAACAGACGCAGAGACCCAGTACTTC.

This clone was seen more than once but under ten times. The chain uses TRBV30 and TRBJ1-2; no definite D call. The CDR3 totals 13 residues. Per the germline V gene, CDR1 is GTSNPN and CDR2 is SVGIG (reference sequence). CDR3 sequence: CAREGGTNYGYTF. The CDR3 DNA follows: TGTGCGCGCGAAGGAGGTACTAACTATGGCTACACCTTC.

A few counts support this clone. The chain combines TRBV6-1 with TRBJ2-7; no clear D. The germline V gene has CDR1 MNHNS and CDR2 SASEGT. The V and J ends lost 4 bases and 3 bases respectively, with 10 bases between them. The CDR3 runs 13 residues. CDR3 bases: TGTGCCAGCAGTGGCGGACCGAACTACGAGCAGTACTTC. Translating it yields CASSGGPNYEQYF.

In the case of this clone: Other DNA sequences in this specimen translate into the identical CDR3. This chain joins TRBV30 and TRBJ2-1; D remains unclear. This CDR3 has 12 amino acids. With 1 base removed from V and 1 base from J, the gap between germline ends came to 2 bases. Germline-derived CDR1 and CDR2 are GTSNPN and SVGIG (reference sequence). The CDR3 sequence: CAWSDSYNEQFF. Here the CDR3 DNA reads TGTGCCTGGAGTGATTCCTACAATGAGCAGTTCTTC.

Only a few counts were recorded for this clone. Here the CDR3 DNA reads TGTGCCAGCAGTCCCTGGGGGGCGGGGTTTCGCAATGAGCAGTTCTTC. Residues: CASSPWGAGFRNEQFF. The chain combines TRBV27 with TRBJ2-1; perhaps D is TRBD1 or TRBD2 (6 bases each). The germline V gene encodes CDR1 MNHEY and CDR2 SMNVEV (reference sequence). V shed 5 bases and J shed 6 bases, with 20 bases lying between them. The CDR3 is 16 residues long.

In its sample, this clone was seen many times. The chain employs TRBV28 and TRBJ2-3, with D perhaps given as TRBD1 or TRBD2 (5 bases each). The CDR3 length is 16 residues. Germline V lookup: CDR1 MDHEN, CDR2 SYDVKM. V lost 6 bases and J 4 bases, leaving 20 bases between the germline ends. The CDR3 DNA follows: TGTGCCAGCAGACCTGCCTGGGGGAGAAGGTCAGATACGCAGTATTTT. Protein product: CASRPAWGRRSDTQYF.

The chain couples TRBV5-1 to TRBJ1-3; no definite D call. V was clipped by 3 bases and J by 0 bases, with 10 bases between them. Germline V CDR1 and CDR2: SGHRS, YFSETQ. The length of the CDR3 is 15 residues. The CDR3 DNA sequence: TGCGCCAGCAGCTCGGCAGAGACCTCTGGAAACACCATATATTTT. This translates into CASSSAETSGNTIYF.

The chain couples TRBV10-3 to TRBJ2-2; 10 bases are shared with TRBD2. Trimming at V came to 10 bases and at J to 0 bases, leaving 5 bases not matched to a gene. Germline CDR1 reads ENHRY; CDR2 reads SYGVKD. This CDR3 is 15 amino acids long. CDR3 bases: TGTGCCACCGGGACTAGCGCCTCGAACACCGGGGAGCTGTTTTTT. Translated, it gives CATGTSASNTGELFF.

The J gene is TRBJ1-1, the V gene TRBV9; tentative D call: TRBD1 (5 bases). Trimming stripped 2 bases from V and 0 bases from J, with 11 bases between. Germline V gives CDR1 SGDLS, CDR2 YYNGEE. The length of the CDR3 is 15 residues. CDR3 region: CASSVSPGMNTEAFF. In nucleotides, the CDR3 is TGTGCCAGCAGCGTCTCTCCAGGGATGAACACTGAAGCTTTCTTT.

The chain uses TRBV27 and TRBJ2-6; TRBD1 matches at 9 bases. Trimming took 6 bases from V and 4 from J; bases not matched to a gene: 10. The germline CDR1 and CDR2 sequences are MNHEY and SMNVEV (reference sequence). There are 17 residues in the CDR3. CDR3 coding DNA: TGTGCCAGCAGCCATAGGGACAGGGCAACCGGGGCCAACGTCCTGACTTTC. It codes for CASSHRDRATGANVLTF.

This clone was detected a few times. V gene TRBV20-1 combines with J gene TRBJ1-1; D may be TRBD1 (5 bases). The CDR3 sequence is 11 residues long. Per germline, CDR1 DFQATT and CDR2 SNEGSKA (reference sequence). V was clipped by 3 bases and J by 8 bases, with 10 bases between them. The CDR3 nucleotides read TGCAGTGCTAGTCTAGGGGACGAAGCTTTCTTT. This translates into CSASLGDEAFF.

This clone showed up just a few times. The sample holds other DNA sequences that translate to the same CDR3. The genes are TRBV5-1 and TRBJ2-3, with D unclear. CDR3 size: 11 residues. Looked up from germline, CDR1 is SGHRS and CDR2 is YFSETQ. V was cut by 2 bases and J by 4 bases, with 2 bases left in between. CDR3 sequence reads: CASSFADTQYF. The CDR3 coding sequence is TGCGCCAGCAGCTTCGCAGATACGCAGTATTTT.

This clone was counted ten times or more. CDR3 bases: TGCAGCGGAGGGGTGACGGCCAAAAACATTCAGTACTTC. Translation: CSGGVTAKNIQYF. This sequence joins TRBV29-1 and TRBJ2-4; D might be TRBD1 or TRBD2, each matching 5 bases. Trimming cost V 7 bases and J 1 base, with 11 bases left between them. This CDR3 contains 13 residues. Germline-derived CDR1 and CDR2 are SQVTM and ANQGSEA.

This clone was picked up a small number of times. This chain connects TRBV5-1 to TRBJ1-1; D is possibly TRBD1 (5 bases). CDR1 and CDR2 from the germline V gene are SGHRS and YFSETQ. Trimming removed 4 bases from V and 3 bases from J, with 16 bases in between. The CDR3 covers 15 residues. CDR3 amino acids: CASSIGATLDTEAFF. CDR3 DNA sequence: TGCGCCAGCAGCATCGGGGCGACTCTTGACACTGAAGCTTTCTTT.

The chain recombines TRBV7-2 with TRBJ2-1; 7 bases agree with TRBD1. CDR3 length: 16 residues. Germline trimming cut 4 bases from V and 3 bases from J; bases unmatched to any gene: 9. The germline V gene has CDR1 SGHTA and CDR2 FQGNSA. The CDR3 DNA sequence: TGTGCCAGCAGCTCCCGAAACAGGGGTGGCTACAATGAGCAGTTCTTC. Protein: CASSSRNRGGYNEQFF.

This clone was detected a few times. The chain recombines TRBV7-9 with TRBJ2-4, with TRBD1 matching 9 bases. The J segment lost 5 bases and the V segment lost 3 bases, leaving 8 bases of the junction unmatched. Germline V lookup: CDR1 SEHNR, CDR2 FQNEAQ (reference sequence). This CDR3 comprises 16 residues. CDR3 DNA sequence: TGTGCCAGCAGCTTGGACAGGGGAACGAGTGAAAACATTCAGTACTTC. Translating it yields CASSLDRGTSENIQYF. Together with reference TRBV7-9 and TRBJ2-4, the CDR3 gives the full variable domain: DTGVSQNPRHKITKRGQNVTFRCDPISEHNRLYWYRQTLGQGPEFLTYFQNEAQLEKSRLLSDRFSAERPKGSFSTLEIQRTEQGDSAMYLCASSLDRGTSENIQYFGAGTRLSVL.

This clone was counted between two and nine times. The chain uses TRBV7-6 and TRBJ1-5, with D perhaps TRBD1 (6 bases). The CDR3 has 14 amino acids. Germline values: CDR1 SGHVS, CDR2 FNYEAQ. V was pared by 3 bases and J by 3 bases, with 9 bases between. In DNA form, the CDR3 reads TGTGCCAGCAGCTTGGGACATACCAATCAGCCCCAGCATTTT. Its protein is CASSLGHTNQPQHF.

Worth noting for this clone: A read error may account for a junction end that differs from germline. V and J are TRBV7-7 and TRBJ2-1, with TRBD1 as a possible D gene (5 bases). Germline assignment: CDR1 SSHAT and CDR2 FNYEAQ (reference sequence). The CDR3 covers 15 residues. As DNA, the CDR3 is TGTGCTAGCAGCTCAGGGTTGAGCTCCTACAATGAGCAGTTCTTC. Protein: CASSSGLSSYNEQFF.

As to this clone: With a much larger clone just one base away, this may be a read error. Within the sample, other DNA sequences also encode this same CDR3. This sequence joins TRBV7-2 and TRBJ2-3; TRBD1 might be the D (6 bases). The germline V gene has CDR1 SGHTA and CDR2 FQGNSA. The CDR3 spans 15 residues. The CDR3 reads CASSRQGGGTDTQYF. In DNA, the CDR3 is TGTGCCAGCAGCCGCCAGGGTGGGGGCACAGATACACAGTATTTT.

This clone occurred many times. This chain connects TRBV5-6 to TRBJ2-5; TRBD1 aligns across 8 bases. CDR3 length: 14 residues. The V gene's germline CDR1 is SGHDT and CDR2 YYEEEE. With V trimmed by 1 base and J by 4 bases, 3 bases remained unmatched. CDR3 region: CASSLYQGAETQYF. DNA for the CDR3: TGTGCCAGCAGCTTGTATCAGGGGGCAGAGACCCAGTACTTC.

This clone was seen a few times. The gene calls are TRBV25-1 and TRBJ2-2; D might be TRBD1 (6 bases). The V gene lost 6 bases and the J gene lost 4 bases, with 18 bases spanning the gap. The V gene's germline CDR1 is MGHDK and CDR2 SYGVNS. The CDR3 is made up of 16 amino acids. This CDR3 reads CASRASGAPLTGELFF. DNA of the CDR3: TGTGCCAGCAGGGCGTCAGGGGCCCCTCTCACCGGGGAGCTGTTTTTT.

This chain links TRBV7-8 with TRBJ2-5, with D perhaps TRBD1 or TRBD2 (7 bases each). V lost 5 bases and J lost 4, with 26 bases in between. The CDR3 extends over 18 amino acids. In germline, CDR1 is SGHVS, CDR2 FQNEAQ. DNA of the CDR3: TGTGCCAGCAGCCTCACCCAATCAGGGGGGGGATTTGGAGAGACCCAGTACTTC. Its translation: CASSLTQSGGGFGETQYF.

This clone was recorded a few times. J is TRBJ2-7 and V is TRBV7-9; 7 bases align to TRBD1. The CDR3 is 13 amino acids. The V gene's germline CDR1 is SEHNR and CDR2 FQNEAQ (reference sequence). The V gene end was trimmed by 3 bases and the J gene end by 3 bases; junction bases not matched to a gene: 2. DNA of the CDR3: TGTGCCAGCAGCTTGGGGACAGTCTACGAGCAGTACTTC. Translating gives CASSLGTVYEQYF.